Given below is one TCR beta chain in context. The CDR3 has 12 residues. V shed 3 bases and J shed 5 bases, with 8 bases lying between them. Germline assignment: CDR1 SEHNR and CDR2 FQNEAQ (reference sequence). These data originate in a study of control samples from healthy donors and cancer patients. The protocol was immunoSEQ multiplex PCR, while the TCRdb copy is restricted to in-frame clones and leaves out a portion. The data contain some 150,000 clones, around 96% of them singletons. The chain uses TRBV7-9 and TRBJ2-7; D gene uncertain. The TCR comes from a woman in her twenties or thirties in good health. The specimen was blood. The CDR3 nucleotides are TGTGCCAGCAGCTTTAAGACCCACGAGCAGTACTTC. Protein: CASSFKTHEQYF.